The clone carrying this T cell receptor beta chain appeared a few times. The repertoire was sequenced with immunoSEQ multiplex PCR; TCRdb's copy has only in-frame clones and lacks some. This table has fewer than 200,000 clones, 81% appearing once. This sample was taken from a study of blood T cell repertoires in COVID-19. Overall study: Material from acute and convalescent COVID-19 was sourced from the United States, Italy and Spain.

The junction had 8 bases not matched to a gene; V was cut back by 6 bases and J by 6 bases. This CDR3 comprises 15 residues. Germline loops: CDR1 LNHDA, CDR2 SQIVND (reference sequence). The chain has TRBV19 and TRBJ1-6; TRBD1 matches at 7 bases. Sequenced material: peripheral blood. The clonotype comes from a woman over 75 with COVID-19, enrolled during active disease. For the CDR3, the DNA is TGTGCCAGTAGCCCAACAGGGGTGGCTAATTCACCCCTCCACTTT. Translation gives CASSPTGVANSPLHF.